Detailed here is one TCR beta chain. It has no known antigen specificity. Per-nucleotide qualities are absent, and no much larger clonotype sits a single base away. TRB sequencing was run on genomic DNA with either the immunoSEQ assay at survey resolution or the hsTCRB kit. The authors' analysis ran thus. Initial read processing used immunoSEQ software, and repertoire analyses used the LymphoSeq R package. For each TRB dataset, clonality was calculated as 1 minus normalized Shannon entropy, and the Gini coefficient was computed as well. To infer phenotypes in unsorted samples, TRB sequences from sorted subsets of the recipient or donor were mapped onto unsorted samples from the same recipient. As stored in TCRdb, this immuneACCESS dataset retains in-frame rearrangements with V and J assigned. A fraction of the clones does not appear; measured against another copy, unresolved V genes explain less than half of the discrepancy, and the remainder lacks a known reason. V, J and clone size are taken as reported in that table, and D and trimming were inferred from the DNA itself. The sample table lists over 5,500 clones, around 80% of them with a count of one. The top ten hold under 30% of the sample.

V drops 1 base and J drops 4 bases, leaving 11 bases in between. CDR1 and CDR2, per the germline V gene, are SGHRS and YFSETQ. The CDR3 numbers 14 residues from cysteine through phenylalanine. Here the CDR3 DNA is all that survives: 42 bases in frame from base 1. On the day of marrow donation, related bone marrow donors gave peripheral blood samples. Peripheral blood and bone marrow mononuclear cells were isolated by Ficoll-Hypaque density centrifugation and cryopreserved. FACS on a FACSAria II was used to sort CD4+ and CD8+ T cells, including the naive and memory subsets. The source of the sample is a study of T cells after posttransplantation cyclophosphamide (TCRdb year 2016). Looking at the study overall: Using TRB sequencing, the study followed how the T cell repertoire reconstituted after myeloablative bone marrow transplantation in which posttransplantation cyclophosphamide served as GVHD prophylaxis. Blood from every one of the roughly 35 PTCy patients who had 1-year posttransplant specimens underwent TRB sequencing. Samples from about 33 PTCy-treated patients, along with samples from 16 of their related bone marrow donors, underwent antigen receptor sequencing. TRB sequencing was also done on up to about 3 additional blood samples from 2 to 5.2 years after transplant in 3 patients, and on pretransplant blood from a handful of patients. TRA and TRB clonality were tightly correlated in several samples, so subsequent TCR analyses focused on TRB only. Public TRB sequences were checked against a database of over 3,500 sequences associated with responses to pathogens, tumor antigens, self-antigens and alloantigens.

Broader findings and caveats from the paper: At 1-2 months, donor-recipient similarity was low but rose over the first year, and the later blood repertoires were often dominated by donor CD8+ memory clones. The TRB repertoires of T cells infiltrating skin or the GI tract showed only limited overlap with the TRB repertoires found in blood. Across some 45 patients, TRB clonality was highly associated with recipient CMV seropositivity and CMV reactivation, and PTCy diversity was similar to diversity in CNI/methotrexate controls.

The sequenced sample was memory CD4+ T cells sorted from blood. The chain is made from TRBV5-1 and TRBJ1-1; the D gene is perhaps TRBD1, from 6 matching bases. The TCR originated in a woman between 50 and 59 years old in good health and a related stem cell transplant donor. In nucleotides, the sequence is TGCGCCAGCAGCTTGTCAGGGGAGGGCACTGAAGCTTTCTTT. Its protein reads: CASSLSGEGTEAFF.